This T cell receptor beta chain emerged from a study of OX40 agonist ivuxolimab in advanced cancers. As for the study in general: The study treated patients with ivuxolimab, an agonistic anti-OX40 (CD134) antibody. Three individuals attained partial responses, comprising one hepatocellular carcinoma case and two cutaneous melanoma cases.

Assay: immunoSEQ multiplex PCR; the TCRdb copy retains only in-frame clones and omits some. The repertoire holds around 67,000 clones, about 86% seen once, with just under 2.5% in the top ten. The CDR3 loop spans 15 amino acids. Germline-derived CDR1 and CDR2 are SGHTA and FQGNSA. Trimming pared 1 base from V and 1 base from J, leaving 10 bases between. Blood got drawn at baseline, again on cycle 4 day 1, and then on cycle 7 day 1. The origin of this receptor is an adult with an advanced solid tumor such as melanoma, head and neck, liver or kidney cancer. The rearrangement uses TRBV7-2 and TRBJ1-2, with D unclear. The source was CD4+ or CD8+ T cells sorted from blood, collected in a trial of the OX40 agonist ivuxolimab. CDR3 coding DNA: TGTGCCAGCAGCTTAGGATCAGGTTTTAACTATGGCTACACCTTC. Amino acid sequence: CASSLGSGFNYGYTF. The variable domain in full, completed from reference TRBV7-2 and TRBJ1-2, reads GAGVSQSPSNKVTEKGKDVELRCDPISGHTALYWYRQSLGQGLEFLIYFQGNSAPDKSGLPSDRFSAERTGGSVSTLTIQRTQQEDSAVYLCASSLGSGFNYGYTFGSGTRLTVV.